The entry below gives a single T cell receptor (beta chain) sequence along with its context. Its antigen target is currently unknown. The record has no base qualities; no much larger clone is one base away. The data stem from a study of blood T cells in healthy people across ages (dated by TCRdb to the mid-2010s). Context from the whole study: In model experiments, template switching captured roughly one uniquely barcoded TCR beta cDNA molecule for every two T cells. Two additional independent replicas of 1 million unique cDNA reads from the same blood draw were analyzed for two donors (one aged 18 to 30 and one aged 80 or older). Using deep sequencing normalized with unique cDNA molecular identifiers, the study measured how TCR beta repertoire diversity changes with age. To avoid experimental bias, donors of different ages were randomly spread across the sequencing lanes. The donors were split into four age groups: young (average 16 years), middle-aged (around 40), aged (more than 60) and long-lived (under 90). What the study reported, not specific to this receptor: Total diversity estimates from one million sequenced T cells were considered lower bounds and underestimates. The long-lived group showed more naive CD4+ T cells, fewer expanded clones and increased TCR diversity than the aged group, suggesting age selection. Because donor CMV infection status was unknown, age-related changes in expanded clonotypes were potentially confounded. Since profiling was done on bulk unsorted PBMCs, naive and antigen-experienced compartments could not be conclusively compared. The percentage of naive T cells measured by flow cytometry correlated strongly with observed TCR beta diversity. As age increased, observed TCR beta diversity per million T cells dropped in a roughly linear way, and a significant reduction was already evident by age about 40.

Libraries were built with 5' RACE. Sequencing was carried out with an Illumina HiSeq 2500. A second about 7 to 11 cycle PCR used a sample-barcoded 5' primer and a J-beta primer mix. A unique molecular identifier was introduced onto each TCR beta cDNA molecule by a template-switch 5' adaptor carrying 12 random nucleotides. Each sample yielded at least 3 million CDR3-containing paired-end reads. All of the RNA was converted into first-strand cDNA using the Mint cDNA synthesis kit, with a TRBC-specific oligonucleotide serving as the primer. After uracil-DNA glycosylase treatment, a first 18-cycle PCR used universal primers M1SS and BC2_uni_R on all cDNA. The authors' analysis ran thus. For normalization, 1 million high-quality reads, each with a distinct molecular identifier, were randomly selected from each sample. Instead of being binned into consensus sequences, reads that shared molecular identifiers were thrown out. MiTCR, set to a Q25 quality threshold and the strictest error-elimination algorithm, was used for CDR3 identification, clonotype clustering and error correction. A nonparametric unseen species model using Euler transformation provided a lower-bound estimate of total TCR beta diversity. Using fastp trimming at Q25 and MiXCR clonotype assembly, TCRdb reanalyzed the public sequencing data and kept in-frame beta chains. Rows with one shared CDR3 protein collapse into an entry with the most common genes and DNA. Clone size and V and J calls follow TCRdb, not the original study. The sample table holds around 400,000 distinct CDR3 sequences, of which over 45% were seen once. 51% of the sample lies in the top ten.

The CDR3 starts with the cysteine, ends with the phenylalanine, and has 14 residues. Kept here is only the CDR3 DNA, which spans 42 bases and is read in frame from base 1. V trim: 4 bases; J trim: 1 base; unmatched bases: 3. CDR1 and CDR2 (MNHEY, SVGEGT) derive from the germline V gene. The donors were roughly 40 Caucasian individuals from Russia, aged 6 to 90 years, who were systemically healthy. Roughly 10 milliliters of peripheral blood were drawn from each donor into EDTA-treated Vacutainer tubes. PBMCs were isolated by Ficoll-Paque density-gradient centrifugation, with at least 6 million obtained per sample. Trizol reagent was used to extract total RNA from PBMCs, with at least 6 micrograms per sample. For every donor, an aliquot of PBMCs went through flow cytometry to measure the percentages of naive CD45RAhigh/CD27high T cells.

This TCR was sampled from a man aged 60 to 69 in good health. The V gene is TRBV6-2 or TRBV6-3 and the J gene is TRBJ2-5, with 7 central nucleotides matching TRBD1. Material for sequencing was blood. This receptor carries the CDR3 CASSSGQIQETQYF. The DNA sequence reads TGTGCCAGCAGTTCGGGACAGATCCAAGAGACCCAGTACTTC.